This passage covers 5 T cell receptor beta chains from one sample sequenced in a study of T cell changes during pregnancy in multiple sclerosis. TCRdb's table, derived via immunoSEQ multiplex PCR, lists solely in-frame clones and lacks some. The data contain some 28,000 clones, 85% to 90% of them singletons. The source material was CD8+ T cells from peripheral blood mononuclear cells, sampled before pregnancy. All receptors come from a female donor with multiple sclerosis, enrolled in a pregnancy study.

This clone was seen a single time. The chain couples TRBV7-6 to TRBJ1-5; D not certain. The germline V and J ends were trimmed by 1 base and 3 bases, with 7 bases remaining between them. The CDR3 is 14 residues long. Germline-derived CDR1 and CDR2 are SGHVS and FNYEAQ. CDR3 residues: CASSLGHYNQPQHF. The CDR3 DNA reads TGTGCCAGCAGCTTAGGGCATTACAATCAGCCCCAGCATTTT.

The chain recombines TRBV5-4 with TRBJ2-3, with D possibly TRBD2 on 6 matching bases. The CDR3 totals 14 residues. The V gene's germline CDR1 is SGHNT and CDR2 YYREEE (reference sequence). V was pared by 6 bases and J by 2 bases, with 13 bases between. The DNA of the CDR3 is TGTGCCAGCACAGAGGCGGGACTCACAGATACGCAGTATTTT. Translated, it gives CASTEAGLTDTQYF.

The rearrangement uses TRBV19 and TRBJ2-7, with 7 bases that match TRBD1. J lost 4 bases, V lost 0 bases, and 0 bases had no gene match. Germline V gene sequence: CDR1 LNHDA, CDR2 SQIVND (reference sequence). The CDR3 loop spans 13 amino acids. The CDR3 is CASSIDRGYEQYF. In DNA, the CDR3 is TGTGCCAGTAGTATAGACAGGGGGTACGAGCAGTACTTC.

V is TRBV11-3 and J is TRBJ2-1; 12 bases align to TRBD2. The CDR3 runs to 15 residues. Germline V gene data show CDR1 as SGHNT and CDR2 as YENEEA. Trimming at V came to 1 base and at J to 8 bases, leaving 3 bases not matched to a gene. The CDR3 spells CASSLGTSGVYEQFF. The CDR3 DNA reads TGTGCCAGCAGCTTAGGGACTAGCGGGGTTTATGAGCAGTTCTTC.

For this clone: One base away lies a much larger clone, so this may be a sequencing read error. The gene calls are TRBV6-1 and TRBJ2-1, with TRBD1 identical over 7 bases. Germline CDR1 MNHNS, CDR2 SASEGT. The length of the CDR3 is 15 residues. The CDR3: CTSSLGGRSYNEQFF. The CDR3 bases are TGTACCAGCAGTTTAGGGGGCAGGAGTTACAATGAGCAGTTCTTC.